This T cell receptor beta chain was sequenced during a study of tumor and adjacent non-tumor tissue in lung cancer. Study context: The cohort had around eleven adenocarcinoma, a couple of squamous cell and 1 small cell patients. General observations from the study: Top 100 clones took a larger repertoire share in normal lung. Compared with tumor, normal lung showed significantly lower TCR diversity. Shorter survival was associated with higher TCR diversity in tumors.

No cell sorting was done before RNA was extracted from the tissue. This non-tumor lung sample came from over 3 cm beyond the tumor edge. The library came from three nested PCR rounds adapted from ARM-PCR protocols. Each CDR3 protein is one row after TCRdb ran MiXCR on the multiplex PCR reads. The sample lists about 86,000 distinct CDR3 sequences; more than 75% were seen once. The germline CDR1 and CDR2 sequences are KGHDR and SFDVKD. The CDR3 covers 14 residues. Notes on this clonotype: Its antigen is as yet unknown. The junction differs from germline at one of its ends, possibly a read error.

The origin of this receptor is a woman aged 45-60 years with non-small cell lung cancer. Specimen: distant non-tumor lung tissue. The gene calls are TRBV24-1 and TRBJ2-1, with 11 bases matching TRBD2. The CDR3 loop is CAISDSLAGDEHFF. The CDR3 nucleotides are TGTGCCATCAGTGACTCACTAGCGGGGGATGAGCATTTCTTC.